This T cell receptor beta chain was recovered during a study of T cells in localized non-small cell lung cancer. Study conclusions and caveats: Compared with tumor, uninvolved adjacent lung displayed greater T cell clonality, ranking highest overall. Appearances in adjacent lung were noted for a median approximately 52 of the top 100 tumor clones. Sequencing was limited to one tumor region, leaving the possibility of heterogeneity open. Patients showing higher blood T cell density tended to see longer overall survival.

Regarding this clone: As yet, its antigen is unknown.

Deletions cut 10 bases from V and 4 bases from J, with 10 bases between. The CDR3 is 11 amino acids. CDR1 is LNHDA, CDR2 SQIVND, per germline (reference sequence). Assay: immunoSEQ multiplex PCR; the TCRdb copy retains only in-frame clones and omits some. The data show just over 20,000 clones, approximately 87% seen once. Here the sequenced sample was PBMCs, taken before any cancer treatment. The rearrangement joins TRBV19 to TRBJ1-2; weak D call: TRBD1 (6 bases). This TCR came from a woman aged 40-70 years with stage II squamous cell lung carcinoma. The CDR3: CATRQAYGYTF. CDR3 DNA: TGTGCCACCCGACAGGCCTATGGCTACACCTTC.